Below, one T cell receptor (beta chain) is given with its context. Its antigen is undetermined. The data were produced by immunoSEQ multiplex PCR, yet TCRdb's version contains in-frame clones alone and is incomplete. The profile shows about 17,000 clones, about 85% of them singletons. This specimen comes from a study of T cell clonotyping in hematopoietic cell transplantation. Study results and limitations: Cells were unsorted, so CD4 and CD8 contributions were not separated.

The CDR3 runs 14 residues. V shed 6 bases and J shed 5 bases, with 15 bases lying between them. The V gene's germline CDR1 is SGHRS and CDR2 YFSETQ. The specimen comprised PBMCs, sampled 100 days after allogeneic stem cell transplant. This receptor was identified in a male patient between 60 and 69 years old who had an allogeneic stem cell transplant from a related donor, so the T cells may come from the graft donor. Some clones in this sample may be carry-over from other donors' samples. The rearrangement uses TRBV5-1 and TRBJ2-1; a possible D gene is TRBD2 (5 bases). The CDR3 DNA sequence: TGCGCCAGCACGACTGAGCGGTGGAACAATGAGCAGTTCTTC. Amino acid sequence: CASTTERWNNEQFF.